This TCR beta chain appears in the sequencing data of a study of blood T cell repertoires in COVID-19. This clone showed up just a few times. Libraries were prepared by immunoSEQ multiplex PCR; TCRdb keeps only in-frame clonotypes and omits some of them. Among 250,000 to 350,000 clones listed, 87% were seen once. V lost 5 bases, J lost 3 bases, and 10 bases lay in between. The CDR3 totals 13 residues. The germline V gene encodes CDR1 SEHNR and CDR2 FQNEAQ (reference sequence). Donors were grouped by their self-reported clinical history. All recovered Cohort 3 donors got two negative PCRs, got clearance, or saw symptom resolution.

The sample taken for sequencing was PBMCs or T cells enriched from blood (not recorded which). The receptor was derived from a woman aged 25-40 years who had recovered from COVID-19. The chain couples TRBV7-9 to TRBJ1-1; the D is unclear. The CDR3 is CASSLTLDTEAFF. For the CDR3, the DNA is TGTGCCAGCAGCCTCACTTTGGACACTGAAGCTTTCTTT.